The rows below give T cell receptor beta chains drawn from one sample of a study of blood T cells in healthy people across ages. TCRdb passed the 5' RACE reads through MiXCR, listing each CDR3 protein once. The repertoire has fewer than 900,000 distinct CDR3 sequences, around 40% of them found once; the top ten carry under 25%. The material sequenced was blood. These receptors were collected from a woman aged 55-69 years in good health. The CDR3 runs from the conserved cysteine through the conserved F or W. A D gene is named only where the DNA matches it firmly. The size field is filled for only some rows; it gives once, few, many or a size class.

>TRBV20-1|TRBD2|few|TRBJ2-3
CSASPSGITDTQYF
TGCAGTGCTAGCCCTAGCGGGATCACAGATACGCAGTATTTT
>TRBV18|TRBD1|-|TRBJ2-7
CASSPLGQGYEQYF
TGTGCCAGCTCACCCCTGGGACAGGGCTACGAGCAGTACTTC
>TRBV27|-|-|TRBJ2-5
CASSKQGTLRGETQYF
TGTGCCAGCAGCAAGCAGGGAACTCTCAGGGGAGAGACCCAGTACTTC
>TRBV25-1|-|few|TRBJ2-7
CASRGQNSYEQYF
TGTGCCAGCAGGGGTCAGAACTCCTACGAGCAGTACTTC
>TRBV7-2|-|-|TRBJ1-2
CASSVAADRGYTF
TGCGCCAGCAGCGTAGCGGCGGATCGAGGCTACACCTTC
>TRBV19|TRBD1|-|TRBJ1-2
CASTPGVGQSDGYTF
TGTGCCAGTACTCCAGGAGTGGGACAGTCGGATGGCTACACCTTC
>TRBV9|-|-|TRBJ1-1
CASSPAGGMNTEAFF
TGTGCCAGCAGCCCGGCGGGGGGCATGAACACTGAAGCTTTCTTT
>TRBV5-1|-|few|TRBJ2-7
CASSFVQGAVDEQYF
TGCGCCAGCAGCTTCGTGCAGGGTGCGGTGGACGAGCAGTACTTC
>TRBV2|-|-|TRBJ1-1
CASSAGVPPTEAFF
TGTGCCAGCAGTGCAGGGGTCCCGCCGACTGAAGCTTTCTTT
>TRBV5-1|-|-|TRBJ2-1
CASRPVLVSSSYNEQFF
TGCGCCAGCAGACCTGTGCTGGTCTCCAGCTCCTACAATGAGCAGTTCTTC
>TRBV7-3|-|-|TRBJ2-1
CASSPSGGPVGSYNEQFF
TGTGCCAGCAGCCCGTCCGGGGGTCCCGTAGGCTCCTACAATGAGCAGTTCTTC
>TRBV2|-|few|TRBJ2-6
CASSFLREHRGNSGANVLTF
TGTGCCAGCAGTTTCCTTCGGGAGCACCGGGGCAATTCTGGGGCCAACGTCCTGACTTTC
>TRBV5-1|-|-|TRBJ1-6
CASSFYGSSYNSPLHF
TGCGCCAGCAGCTTCTACGGGAGCTCCTATAATTCACCCCTCCACTTT
>TRBV6-1|-|few|TRBJ1-2
CASRTSQVYGYTF
TGTGCCAGCAGAACTTCACAGGTATATGGCTACACCTTC
>TRBV28|TRBD1|-|TRBJ1-6
CASSLPTPQGAISYSPLHF
TGTGCCAGCAGTTTGCCGACTCCTCAGGGGGCGATCAGCTATTCACCCCTCCACTTT
>TRBV20-1|-|-|TRBJ2-3
CSARDLVAGWTETQYF
TGCAGTGCTAGAGATCTGGTAGCGGGCTGGACAGAGACGCAGTATTTT
>TRBV12-3/TRBV12-4|-|-|TRBJ1-1
CASLRDTEAFF
TGTGCCAGCTTGAGGGACACTGAAGCTTTCTTT
>TRBV6-6|-|-|TRBJ2-3
CATSGTGYRLTDTQYF
TGTGCCACCTCCGGGACCGGATACCGACTCACAGATACGCAGTATTTT
>TRBV27|-|many|TRBJ2-1
CASRVIETYNEQFF
TGTGCCAGCAGGGTAATAGAAACCTACAATGAGCAGTTCTTC
>TRBV7-2|TRBD2|-|TRBJ2-7
CASSGQRGGNEQYF
TGTGCCAGCAGCGGCCAGCGGGGGGGCAATGAGCAGTACTTC
>TRBV5-1|-|-|TRBJ2-7
CASSLTMGGAYEQYF
TGCGCCAGCAGCCTGACCATGGGCGGTGCCTACGAGCAGTACTTC
>TRBV6-6|-|-|TRBJ2-7
CASRRDLLYEQYF
TGTGCCAGCAGACGGGACCTCCTATACGAGCAGTACTTC
>TRBV9|TRBD2|-|TRBJ2-5
CASSVGTSGGKETQYF
TGTGCCAGCAGCGTCGGGACTAGCGGGGGCAAAGAGACCCAGTACTTC
>TRBV5-1|TRBD1|-|TRBJ2-7
CASGHRDSYEQYF
TGCGCCAGCGGCCACCGGGACAGCTACGAGCAGTACTTC
>TRBV20-1|-|many|TRBJ2-1
CSAIPPYFYNEQFF
TGCAGTGCTATTCCCCCCTACTTCTACAATGAGCAGTTCTTC
>TRBV4-1|-|few|TRBJ1-5
CASSRETVNQPQHF
TGCGCCAGCAGCCGCGAAACGGTCAATCAGCCCCAGCATTTT
>TRBV21-1|-|few|TRBJ2-3
CASRGRRTSGRTDTQYF
TGTGCCTCAAGGGGCAGGAGGACTAGCGGGAGGACCGATACGCAGTATTTT
>TRBV20-1|-|-|TRBJ2-1
CSARGSRVHEQFF
TGCAGTGCTAGGGGTTCTCGGGTACATGAGCAGTTCTTC
>TRBV10-3|-|-|TRBJ2-5
CAISESKGEAQYF
TGTGCCATCAGTGAGTCTAAGGGTGAGGCCCAGTACTTC
>TRBV7-2|-|-|TRBJ2-4
CASSRGVSYDRAKNIQYF
TGTGCCAGCAGCAGAGGAGTTTCTTACGACAGAGCCAAAAACATTCAGTACTTC
>TRBV7-8|TRBD1|many|TRBJ1-2
CASSRRTGGDGYTF
TGTGCCAGCAGCAGACGGACAGGCGGCGATGGCTACACCTTC
>TRBV6-2/TRBV6-3|-|few|TRBJ2-3
CASSLPRTTTDTQYF
TGTGCCAGCAGCCTTCCAAGAACGACGACAGATACGCAGTATTTT
>TRBV7-3|TRBD1|-|TRBJ2-3
CASSRQGAGSTDTQYF
TGTGCCAGCAGCAGACAGGGGGCGGGGAGCACAGATACGCAGTATTTT
>TRBV20-1|-|few|TRBJ1-1
CSARANRNTEAFF
TGCAGTGCTAGGGCAAACCGGAACACTGAAGCTTTCTTT
>TRBV6-6|-|-|TRBJ2-3
CASSPPGTDTRYF
TGTGCCAGCAGTCCCCCGGGTACAGATACGCGGTATTTT
>TRBV5-5|TRBD1|-|TRBJ2-6
CASSTLSSQGTGANVLTF
TGTGCCAGCAGTACCCTCTCCTCACAGGGGACCGGGGCCAACGTCCTGACTTTC
>TRBV28|-|few|TRBJ2-1
CASSTGSGLYNEQFF
TGTGCCAGCAGTACAGGGAGTGGCCTTTACAATGAGCAGTTCTTC
>TRBV2|TRBD2|-|TRBJ2-1
CASRTGTSGTNEQFF
TGTGCCAGCAGAACCGGGACTAGCGGGACGAATGAGCAGTTCTTC
>TRBV4-3|TRBD1|-|TRBJ1-4
CASSQGRQGMEEKLFF
TGCGCCAGCAGCCAGGGAAGACAGGGTATGGAAGAAAAACTGTTTTTT
>TRBV2|TRBD1|-|TRBJ2-7
CASPGQGSEQYF
TGTGCCAGCCCGGGACAGGGGTCCGAGCAGTACTTC
>TRBV12-3/TRBV12-4|-|-|TRBJ2-2
CASSFHSRELFF
TGTGCCAGCAGTTTTCATTCCCGGGAGCTGTTTTTT
>TRBV7-9|-|few|TRBJ1-5
CASSLEGLGQPQHF
TGTGCCAGCAGCTTAGAAGGTTTGGGCCAGCCCCAGCATTTT
>TRBV5-1|TRBD1|-|TRBJ2-7
CASSFWTGGTVDERYF
TGCGCCAGCAGCTTTTGGACAGGGGGGACGGTAGACGAGCGGTACTTC
>TRBV12-3/TRBV12-4|-|few|TRBJ1-2
CASSFLRDYGYTF
TGTGCCAGCAGTTTTCTTCGGGACTATGGCTACACCTTC
>TRBV7-6|TRBD2|many|TRBJ2-1
CASRPTSGIYNEQFF
TGTGCCAGCAGACCGACTAGCGGGATATACAATGAGCAGTTCTTC
>TRBV4-1|-|few|TRBJ1-1
CASSPAQDYTEAFF
TGCGCCAGCAGCCCAGCTCAGGATTACACTGAAGCTTTCTTT
>TRBV3-1|-|many|TRBJ2-5
CASSQVSQDAQYF
TGTGCCAGCAGCCAAGTCTCACAAGATGCCCAGTACTTC
>TRBV27|-|-|TRBJ2-7
CVSSVGSSYEQYF
TGTGTCAGCAGTGTTGGCAGCTCCTACGAGCAGTACTTC
>TRBV19|TRBD1|-|TRBJ1-5
CASSRQGAQPQHF
TGTGCCAGCAGCCGACAGGGGGCCCAGCCCCAGCATTTT
>TRBV6-2/TRBV6-3|-|-|TRBJ2-4
CASSWGDNKAKNIQYF
TGTGCCAGCAGTTGGGGTGACAACAAAGCCAAAAACATTCAGTACTTC
>TRBV6-1|TRBD2|-|TRBJ2-5
CASSITGVAGGQETQYF
TGTGCCAGCAGTATCACGGGAGTAGCGGGGGGGCAAGAGACCCAGTACTTC
>TRBV20-1|-|few|TRBJ2-5
CSALGLDQETQYF
TGCAGTGCCCTTGGACTGGACCAAGAGACCCAGTACTTC
>TRBV3-1|-|few|TRBJ2-7
CASSQDITRGSEQYF
TGTGCCAGCAGCCAAGATATTACCCGGGGCAGCGAGCAGTACTTC
>TRBV25-1|TRBD2|once|TRBJ2-1
CASSWTAGGVYEQFF
TGTGCCAGCAGTTGGACGGCGGGGGGCGTCTATGAGCAGTTCTTC
>TRBV7-2|TRBD1|-|TRBJ2-1
CASSVGQREFF
TGTGCCAGCAGCGTGGGACAGAGAGAGTTCTTC
>TRBV29-1|-|few|TRBJ1-1
CSVEQVKTEAFF
TGCAGCGTCGAACAGGTTAAAACTGAAGCTTTCTTT
>TRBV20-1|-|many|TRBJ2-1
CSAGRDGDMDNEQFF
TGCAGTGCTGGCCGGGACGGGGACATGGACAATGAGCAGTTCTTC
>TRBV9|-|once|TRBJ1-4
CAGSGDVQRNEKLFF
TGTGCCGGCAGCGGCGACGTGCAGCGTAATGAAAAACTGTTTTTT